Sequencing of this T cell receptor (beta chain) was carried out in a study of OX40 agonist ivuxolimab in advanced cancers. Looking at the study overall: Ivuxolimab, which targeted the costimulatory receptor OX40 (CD134), was an agonistic, fully human IgG2 monoclonal antibody. Intravenous ivuxolimab was administered to patients every 2 weeks at six dose levels: 0.01, 0.1, 0.3, 1.5, 3 and 10 mg/kg. Among the roughly 50 dose-escalation patients, about 19 had hepatocellular carcinoma, roughly 15 melanoma, 9 renal cell carcinoma and 9 head and neck cancer. The dose-escalation cohort was around 84% male with a mean age of about 60 years, ranging from roughly 23 to 85. Patients were allowed to have had prior anti-PD-1, anti-PD-L1 or anti-CTLA-4 therapy, and 40% of the dose-escalation patients had previously received checkpoint inhibitors. Partial responses occurred in three dose-escalation patients: two with cutaneous melanoma and one with hepatocellular carcinoma. Peripheral TCRbeta sequencing was intended to test whether TCR sequence diversity was altered and clonal T-cell expansion was caused by ivuxolimab. The monotherapy dose-escalation portion (N ≈ 55 patients) of the phase I ivuxolimab trial is reported in the paper.

As for this clone: Its recognized antigen is unknown. Base qualities are missing; no much larger clone stands one base away.

Genomic DNA was extracted from sorted cells for sequencing of the TCRbeta CDR3 region. The immunoSEQ Assay was used to sequence the TCRbeta CDR3 regions. TCRdb's version of the immuneACCESS table is confined to in-frame rearrangements and falls short of the full clone set. An unresolved V gene accounts for under half of the shortfall where checked; the remainder is of unknown origin. Present in this sample are 60,000 or so clones, about 82% of which were seen just once. The top ten hold 3.7% of the sample. Summary of the overall study and its limitations: Antigen specificity was not determined for the clonally expanded peripheral T cells. Clonal expansion of both CD4+ and CD8+ blood T cells was observed from baseline to week 6 at doses 0.1 to 3.0 mg/kg. After ivuxolimab, expanded clones were on average more numerous among CD8+ T cells than among CD4+ T cells. Low levels of normalized T-cell clonal expansion were also seen in some patients who did not respond. Partial responders in the 0.1-3.0 mg/kg groups had among the lowest normalized peripheral clonal expansion, especially among CD8+ T cells.

The trial excluded patients who had a history of autoimmune disease or who were on systemic immunosuppression. Peripheral blood for TCR sequencing was drawn from every dose cohort at baseline, at cycle 4 day 1 and at cycle 7 day 1. Samples were obtained from an open-label, multicenter, first-in-human phase I dose-escalation trial of ivuxolimab. Adults with locally advanced or metastatic melanoma, renal cell carcinoma, hepatocellular carcinoma or head and neck squamous cell carcinoma were enrolled in the trial. CD4+ and CD8+ T cells were sorted separately from peripheral blood before TCR sequencing. The cysteine opens and the phenylalanine closes a CDR3 of 13 amino acids. Of the read, only the CDR3 DNA is kept; its 39 bases are in frame from base 1. The germline V gene specifies MGHDK as CDR1 and SYGVNS as CDR2. The V and J ends are trimmed by 0 bases and 3 bases, leaving 6 bases between them.

The TCR sequence derives from an adult with an advanced solid tumor such as melanoma, head and neck, liver or kidney cancer. The source was CD4+ or CD8+ T cells sorted from blood, collected in a trial of the OX40 agonist ivuxolimab. The V and J segments used are TRBV25-1 and TRBJ2-7, with an unclear D gene assignment. The nucleotide sequence reads as follows: TGTGCCAGCAGTGAATATGGTAACTACGAGCAGTACTTC. It translates as CASSEYGNYEQYF.